This T cell receptor (beta chain) derives from a study of T cell responses to AZD1222 COVID-19 vaccine. This table comes from immunoSEQ multiplex PCR, and its TCRdb copy is limited to in-frame clones, with some not included. The data hold roughly 150,000 clones, with roughly 85% observed a single time. General study findings and limits: No day 14 peak samples; only post-peak repertoires were characterized. Donors were largely white British and mainly female; clonal diversity was possibly underestimated.

This clone was counted only a few times. As yet, its antigen is unknown. Germline V gene lookup returns CDR1 SGHTA and CDR2 FQGNSA. Germline trimming cut 5 bases from V and 4 bases from J; bases unmatched to any gene: 7. The CDR3 spans 15 residues. Here the sequenced sample was peripheral blood, taken 28 days after the second AZD1222 dose. The chain recombines TRBV7-2 with TRBJ2-1, with TRBD1 matching 8 bases. This receptor was obtained from an adult who received the AZD1222 COVID-19 vaccine. CDR3 bases: TGTGCCAGCAGCCGCGACAGGGGCCAATACAATGAGCAGTTCTTC. Translation: CASSRDRGQYNEQFF. Drawing the rest from reference TRBV7-2 and TRBJ2-1, the complete variable domain is GAGVSQSPSNKVTEKGKDVELRCDPISGHTALYWYRQSLGQGLEFLIYFQGNSAPDKSGLPSDRFSAERTGGSVSTLTIQRTQQEDSAVYLCASSRDRGQYNEQFFGPGTRLTVL.